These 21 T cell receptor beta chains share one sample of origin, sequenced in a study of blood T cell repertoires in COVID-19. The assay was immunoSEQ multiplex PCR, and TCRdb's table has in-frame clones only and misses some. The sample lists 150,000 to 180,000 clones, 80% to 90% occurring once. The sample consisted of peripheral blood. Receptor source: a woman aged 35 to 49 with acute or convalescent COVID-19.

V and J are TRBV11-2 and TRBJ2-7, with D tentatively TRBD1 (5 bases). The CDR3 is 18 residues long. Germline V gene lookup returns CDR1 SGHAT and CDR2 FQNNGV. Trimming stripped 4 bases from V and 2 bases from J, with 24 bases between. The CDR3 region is CASSSVKGVQGTAYEQYF. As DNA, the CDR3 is TGTGCCAGCAGCTCAGTCAAGGGCGTCCAGGGCACAGCCTACGAGCAGTACTTC. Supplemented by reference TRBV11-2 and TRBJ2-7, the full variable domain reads EAGVAQSPRYKIIEKRQSVAFWCNPISGHATLYWYQQILGQGPKLLIQFQNNGVVDDSQLPKDRFSAERLKGVDSTLKIQPAKLEDSAVYLCASSSVKGVQGTAYEQYFGPGTRLTVT.

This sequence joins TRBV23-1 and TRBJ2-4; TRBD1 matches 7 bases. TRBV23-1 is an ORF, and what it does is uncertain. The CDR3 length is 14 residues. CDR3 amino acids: CTASKSGGKNIQYF. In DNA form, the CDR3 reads TGCACCGCCAGTAAATCAGGGGGCAAAAACATTCAGTACTTC.

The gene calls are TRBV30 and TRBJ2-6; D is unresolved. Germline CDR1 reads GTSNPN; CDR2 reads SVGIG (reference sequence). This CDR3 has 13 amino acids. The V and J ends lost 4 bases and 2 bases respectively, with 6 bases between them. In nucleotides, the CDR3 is TGTGCCTGGAAAACTCCTGGGGCCAACGTCCTGACTTTC. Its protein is CAWKTPGANVLTF.

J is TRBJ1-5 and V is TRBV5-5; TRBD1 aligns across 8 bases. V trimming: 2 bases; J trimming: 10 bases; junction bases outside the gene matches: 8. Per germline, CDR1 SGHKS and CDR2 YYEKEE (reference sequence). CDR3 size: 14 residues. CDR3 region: CASSFGQGVTPQHF. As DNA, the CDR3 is TGTGCCAGCAGCTTTGGACAGGGCGTCACCCCCCAGCATTTT. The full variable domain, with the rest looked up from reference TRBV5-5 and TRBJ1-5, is DAGVTQSPTHLIKTRGQQVTLRCSPISGHKSVSWYQQVLGQGPQFIFQYYEKEERGRGNFPDRFSARQFPNYSSELNVNALLLGDSALYLCASSFGQGVTPQHFGDGTRLSIL.

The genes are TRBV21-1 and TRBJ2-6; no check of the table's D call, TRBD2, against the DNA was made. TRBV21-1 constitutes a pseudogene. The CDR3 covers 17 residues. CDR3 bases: TGTGCCAGCACCCCCAGCGGGGGGAACCCTGGGGCCAACGTCCTGACTTTC. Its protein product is CASTPSGGNPGANVLTF.

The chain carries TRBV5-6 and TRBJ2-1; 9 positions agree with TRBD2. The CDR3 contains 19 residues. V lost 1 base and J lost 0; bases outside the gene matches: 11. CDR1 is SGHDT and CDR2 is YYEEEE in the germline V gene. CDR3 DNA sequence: TGTGCCAGCAGCTTGATAGTGGTAGCGGGAGCCCACTCCTACAATGAGCAGTTCTTC. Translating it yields CASSLIVVAGAHSYNEQFF.

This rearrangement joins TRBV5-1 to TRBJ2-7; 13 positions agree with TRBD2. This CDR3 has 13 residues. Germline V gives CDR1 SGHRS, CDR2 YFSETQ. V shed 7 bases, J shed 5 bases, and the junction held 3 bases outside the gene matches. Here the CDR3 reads CASRLAGGNEQYF. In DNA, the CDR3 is TGCGCCAGCCGACTAGCGGGGGGAAACGAGCAGTACTTC.

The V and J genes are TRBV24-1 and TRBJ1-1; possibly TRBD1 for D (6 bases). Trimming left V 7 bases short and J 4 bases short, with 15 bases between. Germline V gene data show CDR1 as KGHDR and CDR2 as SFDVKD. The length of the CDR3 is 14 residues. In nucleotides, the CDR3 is TGTGCCACCAGGGGTCTAGGGGGGGGCACTGAAGCTTTCTTT. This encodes CATRGLGGGTEAFF.

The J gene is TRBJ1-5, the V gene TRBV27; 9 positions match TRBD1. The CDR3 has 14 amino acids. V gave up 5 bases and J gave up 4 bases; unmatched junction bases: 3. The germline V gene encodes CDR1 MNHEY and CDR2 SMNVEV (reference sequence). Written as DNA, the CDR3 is TGTGCCAGCAGTCAGGACAGGGGAAATCAGCCCCAGCATTTT. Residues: CASSQDRGNQPQHF.

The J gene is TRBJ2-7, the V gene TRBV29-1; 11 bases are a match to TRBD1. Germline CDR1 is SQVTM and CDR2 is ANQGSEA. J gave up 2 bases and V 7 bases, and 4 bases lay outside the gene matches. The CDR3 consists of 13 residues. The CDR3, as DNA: TGCAGCGCAGGACAGGGGGCAACCTACGAGCAGTACTTC. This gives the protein CSAGQGATYEQYF.

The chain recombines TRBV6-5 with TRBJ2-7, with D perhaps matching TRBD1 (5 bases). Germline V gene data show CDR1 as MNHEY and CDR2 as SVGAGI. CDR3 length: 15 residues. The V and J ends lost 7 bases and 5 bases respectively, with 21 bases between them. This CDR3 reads CASNSFSGMSNEQYF. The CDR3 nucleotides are TGTGCCAGCAATAGCTTCTCAGGGATGAGCAACGAGCAGTACTTC.

Here the CDR3 reads CASSEAAAGYQPQHF. The CDR3 DNA sequence: TGTGCCAGCAGTGAAGCTGCGGCAGGGTATCAGCCCCAGCATTTT. The chain recombines TRBV6-1 with TRBJ1-5; D is perhaps TRBD1 (5 bases). CDR1 is MNHNS and CDR2 is SASEGT in the germline V gene. Trimming left V 0 bases short and J 5 bases short, with 11 bases between. CDR3 length: 15 amino acids.

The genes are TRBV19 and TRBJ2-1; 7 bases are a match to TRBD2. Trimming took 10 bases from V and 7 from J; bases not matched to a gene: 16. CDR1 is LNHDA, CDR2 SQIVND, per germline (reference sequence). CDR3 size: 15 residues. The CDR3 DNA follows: TGTGCCACAATTGATAGACGACTAGCTCTAAATGAGCAGTTCTTC. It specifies CATIDRRLALNEQFF.

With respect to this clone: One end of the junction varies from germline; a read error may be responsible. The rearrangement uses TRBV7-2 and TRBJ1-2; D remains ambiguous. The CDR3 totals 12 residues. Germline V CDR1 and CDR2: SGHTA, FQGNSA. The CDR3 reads CASSLELGQRAF. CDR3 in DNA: TGTGCCAGCAGCTTAGAGTTAGGTCAACGGGCCTTC.

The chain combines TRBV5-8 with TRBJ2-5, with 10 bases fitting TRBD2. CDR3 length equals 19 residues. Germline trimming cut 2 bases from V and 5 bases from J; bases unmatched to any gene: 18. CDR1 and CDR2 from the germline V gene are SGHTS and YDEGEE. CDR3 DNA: TGTGCCAGCAGCTTTCTCCTTAAACTAGCGGGAATTGCGGGGGAGACCCAGTACTTC. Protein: CASSFLLKLAGIAGETQYF.

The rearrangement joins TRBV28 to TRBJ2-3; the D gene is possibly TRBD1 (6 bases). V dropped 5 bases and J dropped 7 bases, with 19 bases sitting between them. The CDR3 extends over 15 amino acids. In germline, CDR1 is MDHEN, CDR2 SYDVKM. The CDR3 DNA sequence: TGTGCCAGCAGTCTAAACAGGGTCCCCACGCATACGCAGTATTTT. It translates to CASSLNRVPTHTQYF.

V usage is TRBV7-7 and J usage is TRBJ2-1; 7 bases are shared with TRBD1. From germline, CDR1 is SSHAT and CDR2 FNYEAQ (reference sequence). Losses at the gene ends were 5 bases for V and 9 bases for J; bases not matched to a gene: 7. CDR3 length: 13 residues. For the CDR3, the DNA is TGTGCCAGCAGCAAACGAGGGACAGCTGAGCAGTTCTTC. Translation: CASSKRGTAEQFF.

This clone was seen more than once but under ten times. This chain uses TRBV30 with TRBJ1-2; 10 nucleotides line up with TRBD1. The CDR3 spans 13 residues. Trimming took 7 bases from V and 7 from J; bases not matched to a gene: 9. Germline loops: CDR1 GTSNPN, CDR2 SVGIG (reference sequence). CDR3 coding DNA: TGTGCCTACTGGACAGGGGGGCGAGGTGGCTACACCTTC. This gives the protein CAYWTGGRGGYTF.

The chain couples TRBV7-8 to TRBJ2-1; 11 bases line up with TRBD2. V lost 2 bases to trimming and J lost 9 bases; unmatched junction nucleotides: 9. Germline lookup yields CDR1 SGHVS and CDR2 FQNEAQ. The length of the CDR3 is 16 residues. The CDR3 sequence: CASSLLTSGSPGEQFF. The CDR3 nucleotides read TGTGCCAGCAGCTTACTAACTAGCGGGAGTCCTGGTGAGCAGTTCTTC.

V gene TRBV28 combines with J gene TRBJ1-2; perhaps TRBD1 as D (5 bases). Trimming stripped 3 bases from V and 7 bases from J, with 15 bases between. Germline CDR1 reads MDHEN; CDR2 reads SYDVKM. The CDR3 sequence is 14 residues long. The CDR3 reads CASSFLAQGGGYTF. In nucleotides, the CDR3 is TGTGCCAGCAGTTTCCTCGCTCAGGGAGGTGGCTACACCTTC.

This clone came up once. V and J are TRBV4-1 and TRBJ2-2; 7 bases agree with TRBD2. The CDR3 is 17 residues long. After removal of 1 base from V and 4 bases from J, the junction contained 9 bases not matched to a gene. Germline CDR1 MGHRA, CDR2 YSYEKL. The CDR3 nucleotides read TGCGCCAGCAGCCAAGGGGGAGCTTTAGCGGGCACCGGGGAGCTGTTTTTT. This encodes CASSQGGALAGTGELFF.